The T cell receptor beta chain under discussion was sequenced for a study of cytomegalovirus exposure and HLA in healthy donors. The germline gives CDR1 MRHNA, CDR2 SNTAGT. Unmatched junction bases numbered 16, after V lost 2 bases and J lost 0 bases. This CDR3 region has 21 residues. This clone was detected only a few times. PCR was performed using 60 Vbeta and 13 Jbeta primers. TCRdb keeps only in-frame clones here, not all; method: immunoSEQ multiplex PCR. The data show 150,000 to 200,000 clones, almost 80% seen once. Sequencing was carried out using PBMCs. The source is a man aged 35 to 55 in good health and CMV-seropositive. The chain couples TRBV6-4 to TRBJ2-7, with 13 bases identical to TRBD2. The CDR3 DNA reads TGTGCCAGCAGTGACAATACTCGGGGACTAGCGGGACTTAAACGCTCCTACGAGCAGTACTTC. Translating it yields CASSDNTRGLAGLKRSYEQYF.